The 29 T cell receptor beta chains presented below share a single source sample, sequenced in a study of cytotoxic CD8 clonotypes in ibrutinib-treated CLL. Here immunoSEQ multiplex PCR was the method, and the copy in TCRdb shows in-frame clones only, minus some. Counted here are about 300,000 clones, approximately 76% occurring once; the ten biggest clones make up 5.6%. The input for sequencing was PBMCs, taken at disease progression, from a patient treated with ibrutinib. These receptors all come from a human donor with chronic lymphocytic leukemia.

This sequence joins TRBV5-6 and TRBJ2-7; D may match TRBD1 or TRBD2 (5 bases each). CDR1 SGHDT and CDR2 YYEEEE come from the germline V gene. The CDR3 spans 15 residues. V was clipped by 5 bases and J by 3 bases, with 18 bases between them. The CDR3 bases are TGTGCCAGCAGACGCGCCGGGGCAGAATTCTACGAGCAGTACTTC. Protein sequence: CASRRAGAEFYEQYF.

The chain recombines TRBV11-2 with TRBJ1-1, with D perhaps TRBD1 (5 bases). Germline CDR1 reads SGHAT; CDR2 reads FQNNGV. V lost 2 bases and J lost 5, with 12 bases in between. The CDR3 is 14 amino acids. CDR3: CASSLFRRGTEAFF. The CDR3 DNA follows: TGTGCCAGCAGCTTATTCCGCCGGGGGACTGAAGCTTTCTTT.

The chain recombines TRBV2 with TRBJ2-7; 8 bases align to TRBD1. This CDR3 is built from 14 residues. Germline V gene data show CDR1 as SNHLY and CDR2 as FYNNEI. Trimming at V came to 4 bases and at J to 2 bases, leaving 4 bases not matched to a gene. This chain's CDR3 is CASSARQGTYEQYF. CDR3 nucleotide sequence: TGTGCCAGCAGTGCCCGACAGGGGACCTACGAGCAGTACTTC.

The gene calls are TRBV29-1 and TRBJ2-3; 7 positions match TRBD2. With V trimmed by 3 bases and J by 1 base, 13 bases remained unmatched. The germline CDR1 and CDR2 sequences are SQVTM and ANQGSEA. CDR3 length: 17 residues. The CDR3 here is CSVELALPAGRTDTQYF. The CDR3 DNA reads TGCAGCGTTGAGTTGGCGTTGCCAGCGGGACGCACAGATACGCAGTATTTT.

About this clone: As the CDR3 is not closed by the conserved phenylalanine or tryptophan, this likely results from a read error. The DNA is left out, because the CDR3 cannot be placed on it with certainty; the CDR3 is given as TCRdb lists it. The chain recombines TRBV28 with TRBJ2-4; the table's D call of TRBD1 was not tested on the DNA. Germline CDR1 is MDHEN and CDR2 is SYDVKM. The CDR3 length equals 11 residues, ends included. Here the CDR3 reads CASSSGTAAGI.

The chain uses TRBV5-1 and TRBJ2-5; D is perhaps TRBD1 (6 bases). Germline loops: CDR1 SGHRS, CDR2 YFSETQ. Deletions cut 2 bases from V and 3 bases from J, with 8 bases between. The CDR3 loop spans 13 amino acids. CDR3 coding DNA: TGCGCCAGCAGCTTACAGGGCGAAGAGACCCAGTACTTC. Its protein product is CASSLQGEETQYF.

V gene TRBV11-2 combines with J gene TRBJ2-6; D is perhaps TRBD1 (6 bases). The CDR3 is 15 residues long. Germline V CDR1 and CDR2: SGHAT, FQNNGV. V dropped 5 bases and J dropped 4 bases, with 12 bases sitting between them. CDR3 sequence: CASSTTGPGANVLTF. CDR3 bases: TGTGCCAGCAGCACCACAGGGCCAGGGGCCAACGTCCTGACTTTC.

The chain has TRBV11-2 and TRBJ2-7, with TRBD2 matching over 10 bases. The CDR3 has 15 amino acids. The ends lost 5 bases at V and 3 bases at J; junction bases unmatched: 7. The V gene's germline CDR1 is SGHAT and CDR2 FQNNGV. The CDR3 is CASSRTSGEGYEQYF. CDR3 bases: TGTGCCAGCAGCCGAACTAGCGGGGAAGGCTACGAGCAGTACTTC.

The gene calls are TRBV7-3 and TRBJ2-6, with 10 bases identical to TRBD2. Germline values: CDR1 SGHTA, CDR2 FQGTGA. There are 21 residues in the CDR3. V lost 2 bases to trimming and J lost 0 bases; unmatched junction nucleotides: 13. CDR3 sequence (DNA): TGTGCCAGCAGCTTAGGTAGCGGGAGGTCCCTGGGGCTCTCTGGGGCCAACGTCCTGACTTTC. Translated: CASSLGSGRSLGLSGANVLTF.

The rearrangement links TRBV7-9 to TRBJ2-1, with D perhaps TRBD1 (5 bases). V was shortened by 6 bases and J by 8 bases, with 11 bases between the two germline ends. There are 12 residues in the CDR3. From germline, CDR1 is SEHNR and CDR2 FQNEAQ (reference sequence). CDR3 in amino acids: CASSTRGDEQFF. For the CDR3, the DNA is TGTGCCAGCAGTACAAGGGGTGATGAGCAGTTCTTC.

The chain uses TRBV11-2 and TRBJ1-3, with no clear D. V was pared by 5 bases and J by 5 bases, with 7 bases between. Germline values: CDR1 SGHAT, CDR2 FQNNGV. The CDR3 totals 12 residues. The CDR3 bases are TGTGCCAGCAGCGCCCACAGAAACACCATATATTTT. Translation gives CASSAHRNTIYF.

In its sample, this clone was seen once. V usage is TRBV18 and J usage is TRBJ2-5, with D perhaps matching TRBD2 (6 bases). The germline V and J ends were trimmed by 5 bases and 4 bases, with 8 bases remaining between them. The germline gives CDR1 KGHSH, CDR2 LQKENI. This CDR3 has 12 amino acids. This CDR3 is CASSSGRETQYF. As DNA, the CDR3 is TGTGCCAGCTCATCCGGGAGAGAGACCCAGTACTTC.

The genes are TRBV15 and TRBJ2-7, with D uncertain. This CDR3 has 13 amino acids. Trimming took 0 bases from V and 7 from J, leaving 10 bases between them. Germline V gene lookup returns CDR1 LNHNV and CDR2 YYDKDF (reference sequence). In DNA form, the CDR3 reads TGTGCCACCAGCAGAGATGTATGGAAAGAGCAGTACTTC. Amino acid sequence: CATSRDVWKEQYF.

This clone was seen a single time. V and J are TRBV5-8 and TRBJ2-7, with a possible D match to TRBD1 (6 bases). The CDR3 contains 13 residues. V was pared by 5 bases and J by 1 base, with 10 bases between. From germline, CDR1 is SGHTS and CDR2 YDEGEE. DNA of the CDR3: TGTGCCAGCAGATTGACAGGTTCCTACGAGCAGTACTTC. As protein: CASRLTGSYEQYF.

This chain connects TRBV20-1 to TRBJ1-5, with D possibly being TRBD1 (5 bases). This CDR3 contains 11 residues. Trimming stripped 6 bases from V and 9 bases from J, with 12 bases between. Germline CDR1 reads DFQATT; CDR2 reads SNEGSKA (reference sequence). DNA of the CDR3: TGCAGTGCGCTAAGTCAGGGGCCCCAGCATTTT. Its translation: CSALSQGPQHF.

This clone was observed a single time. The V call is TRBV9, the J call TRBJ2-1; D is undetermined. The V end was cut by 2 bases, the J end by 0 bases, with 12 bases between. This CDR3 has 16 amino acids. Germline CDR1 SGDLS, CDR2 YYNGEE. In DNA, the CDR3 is TGTGCCAGCAGCGTTTTAGGCTTAAGCTCCTACAATGAGCAGTTCTTC. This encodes CASSVLGLSSYNEQFF.

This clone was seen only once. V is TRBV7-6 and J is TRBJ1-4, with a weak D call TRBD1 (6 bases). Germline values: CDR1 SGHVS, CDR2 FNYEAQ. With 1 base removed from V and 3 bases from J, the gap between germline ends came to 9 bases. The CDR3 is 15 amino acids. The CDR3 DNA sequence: TGTGCCAGCAGCTTAGGGACAGCGGCTAATGAAAAACTGTTTTTT. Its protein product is CASSLGTAANEKLFF. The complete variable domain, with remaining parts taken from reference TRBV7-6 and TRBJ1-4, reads GAGVSQSPRYKVTKRGQDVALRCDPISGHVSLYWYRQALGQGPEFLTYFNYEAQQDKSGLPNDRFSAERPEGSISTLTIQRTEQRDSAMYRCASSLGTAANEKLFFGSGTQLSVL.

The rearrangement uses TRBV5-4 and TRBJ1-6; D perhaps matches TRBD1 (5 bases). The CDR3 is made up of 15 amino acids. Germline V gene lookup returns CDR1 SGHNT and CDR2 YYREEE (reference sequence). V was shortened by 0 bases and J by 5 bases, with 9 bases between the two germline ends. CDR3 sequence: CASSLVGTDNSPLHF. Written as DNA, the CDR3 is TGTGCCAGCAGCTTGGTGGGGACGGATAATTCACCCCTCCACTTT. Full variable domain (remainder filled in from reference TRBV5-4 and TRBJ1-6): ETGVTQSPTHLIKTRGQQVTLRCSSQSGHNTVSWYQQALGQGPQFIFQYYREEENGRGNFPPRFSGLQFPNYSSELNVNALELDDSALYLCASSLVGTDNSPLHFGNGTRLTVT.

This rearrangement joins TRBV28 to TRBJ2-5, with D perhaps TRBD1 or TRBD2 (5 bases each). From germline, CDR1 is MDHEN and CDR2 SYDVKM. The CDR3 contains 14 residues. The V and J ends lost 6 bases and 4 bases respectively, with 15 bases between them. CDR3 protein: CASSLVGVGETQYF. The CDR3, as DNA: TGTGCCAGCAGCCTGGTGGGGGTAGGAGAGACCCAGTACTTC.

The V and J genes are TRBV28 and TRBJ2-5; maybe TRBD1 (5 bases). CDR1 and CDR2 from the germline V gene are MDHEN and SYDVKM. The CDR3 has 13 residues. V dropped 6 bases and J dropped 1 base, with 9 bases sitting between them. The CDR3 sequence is CASSPTAQETQYF. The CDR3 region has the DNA TGTGCCAGCAGCCCGACAGCCCAAGAGACCCAGTACTTC.

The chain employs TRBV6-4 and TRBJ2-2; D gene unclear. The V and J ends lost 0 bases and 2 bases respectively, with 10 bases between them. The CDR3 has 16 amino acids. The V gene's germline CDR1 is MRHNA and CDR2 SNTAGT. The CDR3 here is CASSDSGLLNTGELFF. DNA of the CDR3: TGTGCCAGCAGTGACTCAGGCCTTCTCAACACCGGGGAGCTGTTTTTT.

For the CDR3, the DNA is TGTGCCAGCAGTGAAACCAAATGGGGGCTACAAGAAGCTTTCTTT. This encodes CASSETKWGLQEAFF. The rearrangement links TRBV25-1 to TRBJ1-1; a possible D gene is TRBD1 (6 bases). V dropped 2 bases and J dropped 8 bases, with 18 bases sitting between them. The germline V gene encodes CDR1 MGHDK and CDR2 SYGVNS. This CDR3 is built from 15 residues.

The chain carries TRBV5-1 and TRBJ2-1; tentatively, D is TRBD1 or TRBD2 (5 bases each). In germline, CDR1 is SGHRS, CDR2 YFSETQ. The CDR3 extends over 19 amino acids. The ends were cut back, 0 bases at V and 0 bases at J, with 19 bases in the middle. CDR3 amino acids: CASSLGYVFRGSSYNEQFF. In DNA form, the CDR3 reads TGCGCCAGCAGCTTGGGCTACGTCTTCCGGGGCTCCTCCTACAATGAGCAGTTCTTC. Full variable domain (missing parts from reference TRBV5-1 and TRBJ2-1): KAGVTQTPRYLIKTRGQQVTLSCSPISGHRSVSWYQQTPGQGLQFLFEYFSETQRNKGNFPGRFSGRQFSNSRSEMNVSTLELGDSALYLCASSLGYVFRGSSYNEQFFGPGTRLTVL.

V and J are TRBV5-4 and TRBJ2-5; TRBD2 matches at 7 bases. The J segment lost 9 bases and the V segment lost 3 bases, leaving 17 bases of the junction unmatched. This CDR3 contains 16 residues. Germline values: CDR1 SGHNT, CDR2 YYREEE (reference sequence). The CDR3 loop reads CASSWGGASGSAAQYF. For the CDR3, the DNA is TGTGCCAGCAGCTGGGGAGGCGCTAGCGGCTCGGCGGCCCAGTACTTC.

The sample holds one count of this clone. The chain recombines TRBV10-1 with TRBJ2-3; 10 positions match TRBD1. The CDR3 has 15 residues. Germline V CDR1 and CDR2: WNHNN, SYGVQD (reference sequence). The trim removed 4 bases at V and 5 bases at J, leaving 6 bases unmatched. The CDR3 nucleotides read TGCGCCAGCAGTGGGGACAGGGGTTGGAGAGATACGCAGTATTTT. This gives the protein CASSGDRGWRDTQYF.

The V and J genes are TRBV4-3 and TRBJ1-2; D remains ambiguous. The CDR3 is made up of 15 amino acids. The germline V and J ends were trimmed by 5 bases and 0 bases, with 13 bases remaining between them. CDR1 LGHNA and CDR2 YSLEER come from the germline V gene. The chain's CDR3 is CASSSSRNANYGYTF. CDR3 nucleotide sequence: TGCGCCAGCAGCTCCTCCAGAAACGCTAACTATGGCTACACCTTC.

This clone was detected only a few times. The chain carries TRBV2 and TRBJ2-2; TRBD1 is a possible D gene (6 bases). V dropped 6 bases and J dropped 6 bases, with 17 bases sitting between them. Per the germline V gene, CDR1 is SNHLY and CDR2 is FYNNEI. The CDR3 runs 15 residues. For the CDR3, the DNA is TGTGCCAGCAGAGGGGACACGTGGCTCCCCGGGGAGCTGTTTTTT. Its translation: CASRGDTWLPGELFF.

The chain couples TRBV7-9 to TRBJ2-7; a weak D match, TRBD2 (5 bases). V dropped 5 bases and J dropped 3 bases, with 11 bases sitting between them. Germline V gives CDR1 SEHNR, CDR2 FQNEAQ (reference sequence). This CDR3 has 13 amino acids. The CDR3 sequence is CASSPPGDYEQYF. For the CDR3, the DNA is TGTGCCAGCAGCCCCCCCGGGGACTACGAGCAGTACTTC.

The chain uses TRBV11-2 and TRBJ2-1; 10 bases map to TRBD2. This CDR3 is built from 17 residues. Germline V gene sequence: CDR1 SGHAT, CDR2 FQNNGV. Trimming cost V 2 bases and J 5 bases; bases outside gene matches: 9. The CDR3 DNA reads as TGTGCCAGCAGCTTACGGCTAGCGGGAGCTTTCGACAATGAGCAGTTCTTC. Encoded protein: CASSLRLAGAFDNEQFF.